The clone carrying this TCR beta chain was found a few times. The CDR3 is 14 amino acids. Germline V gene data show CDR1 as LGHNT and CDR2 as FRNRAP. The junction had 4 bases not matched to a gene; V was cut back by 3 bases and J by 6 bases. Authors' processing steps: Using reference gene primer amplification, nucleated cell counts were estimated. Data came from immunoSEQ multiplex PCR; TCRdb stores just in-frame clones and leaves some out. The DNA gave D and trimming, while V, J and clone size come from that table. The sample consists of roughly 160,000 clones, about 84% of them appearing once. Recruits, aged roughly 18 to 89 years, lived in 24 US areas. The sample originates from a study of blood T cell repertoires in COVID-19. Turning to the study itself: Acute and convalescent COVID-19 samples came from the United States, Italy and Spain.

This clonotype was obtained from a woman aged 40 to 55 with acute COVID-19. The gene calls are TRBV12-5 and TRBJ2-1; TRBD1 agrees at 8 bases. The sequencing sample was made of PBMCs or T cells enriched from blood (not recorded which). This chain's CDR3 is CASGLGQGRNEQFF. DNA for the CDR3: TGTGCTAGTGGTTTAGGACAGGGACGCAATGAGCAGTTCTTC. Combining the CDR3 with reference TRBV12-5 and TRBJ2-1 gives the whole variable domain DARVTQTPRHKVTEMGQEVTMRCQPILGHNTVFWYRQTMMQGLELLAYFRNRAPLDDSGMPKDRFSAEMPDATLATLKIQPSEPRDSAVYFCASGLGQGRNEQFFGPGTRLTVL.